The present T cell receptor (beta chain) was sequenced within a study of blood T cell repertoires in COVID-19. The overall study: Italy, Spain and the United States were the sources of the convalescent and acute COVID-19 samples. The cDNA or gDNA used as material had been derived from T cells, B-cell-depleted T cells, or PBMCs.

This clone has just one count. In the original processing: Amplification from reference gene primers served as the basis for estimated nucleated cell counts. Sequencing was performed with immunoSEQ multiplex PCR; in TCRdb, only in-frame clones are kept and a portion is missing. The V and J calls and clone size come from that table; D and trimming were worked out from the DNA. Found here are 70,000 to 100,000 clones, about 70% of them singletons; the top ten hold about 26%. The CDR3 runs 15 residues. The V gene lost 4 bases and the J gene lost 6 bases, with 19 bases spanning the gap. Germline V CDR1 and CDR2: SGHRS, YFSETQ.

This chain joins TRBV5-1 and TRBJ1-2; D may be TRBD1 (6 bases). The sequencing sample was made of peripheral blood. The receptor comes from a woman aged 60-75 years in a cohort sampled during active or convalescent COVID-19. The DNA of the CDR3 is TGCGCCAGCAGCCCCCGAATCCCTGGGGGCGATGGCTACACCTTC. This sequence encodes CASSPRIPGGDGYTF. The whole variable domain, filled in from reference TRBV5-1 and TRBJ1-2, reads KAGVTQTPRYLIKTRGQQVTLSCSPISGHRSVSWYQQTPGQGLQFLFEYFSETQRNKGNFPGRFSGRQFSNSRSEMNVSTLELGDSALYLCASSPRIPGGDGYTFGSGTRLTVV.